A selection of T cell receptor beta chains follows, all from one sample in a study of blood T cell repertoires in COVID-19. The repertoire was sequenced with immunoSEQ multiplex PCR; TCRdb's copy has only in-frame clones and lacks some. In the table there are about 47,000 clones, just under 90% of which are singletons. What was sequenced was peripheral blood. The origin of the receptors is a man at least 80 years old with active or convalescent COVID-19. Both conserved end residues are part of each CDR3. D genes are given only for firm matches. Size is stated for part of the rows, as once, few or many counts, or as a class when the clone is expanded.

J gene,D gene,clone size,V gene,CDR3 DNA,CDR3 protein
TRBJ1-2,NA,NA,TRBV28,TGTGCCAGCAGTTCGCCCTATGCGGGGCGGAAAGGCTACACCTTC,CASSSPYAGRKGYTF
TRBJ2-5,NA,NA,TRBV7-2,TGTGCCAGCAGCTCCGGGCTCCGGGGGACCCAGTACTTC,CASSSGLRGTQYF
TRBJ2-3,TRBD1,NA,TRBV7-2,TGTGCCAGCAGCTTAGAACCTCCGGGACAGGGGGTTAGGGATACGCAGTATTTT,CASSLEPPGQGVRDTQYF
TRBJ2-2,TRBD1,NA,TRBV10-1,TGCGCCAGCAGACCGGGACAGGGGGCCTTCGGGGAGCTGTTTTTT,CASRPGQGAFGELFF
TRBJ1-4,NA,NA,TRBV9,TGTGCCAGCAGCGTACCAGGTGACAATGAAAAACTGTTTTTT,CASSVPGDNEKLFF
TRBJ2-1,NA,NA,TRBV24-1,TGTGCCACCAGTGATTTGGGCAAGGGGGTAATCAATGAGCAGTTCTTC,CATSDLGKGVINEQFF
TRBJ2-3,TRBD2,NA,TRBV27,TGTGCCAGCAGTTTTCGTGGACTAGCGGGAGGATTAACGCAGTATTTT,CASSFRGLAGGLTQYF
TRBJ1-1,TRBD1,once,TRBV4-3,TGCGCCAGCAGCCAGGAAATGACAGGGGTGGTTCCCACTGAAGCTTTCTTT,CASSQEMTGVVPTEAFF
TRBJ1-1,NA,NA,TRBV7-6,TGTGCCAGCAGCTTAGCAGGGACACCGAACACTGAAGCTTTCTTT,CASSLAGTPNTEAFF
TRBJ2-5,TRBD1,NA,TRBV11-3,TGTGCCAGCAGCGTCCGACAGGGTGAGGAGGAGACCCAGTACTTC,CASSVRQGEEETQYF
TRBJ1-4,NA,NA,TRBV7-2,TGTGCCAGCAGCTGGGGACTGCATGCAGAAAAACTGTTTTTT,CASSWGLHAEKLFF
TRBJ2-1,TRBD1,NA,TRBV19,TGTGCCAGTAGTATATCTCGGACAGGGGGCCTTAATGAGCAGTTCTTC,CASSISRTGGLNEQFF
TRBJ2-7,TRBD2,NA,TRBV27,TGTGCCAGCAGTCCGGCGGGGCGGGAGGACGAGCAGTACTTC,CASSPAGREDEQYF
TRBJ1-1,NA,NA,TRBV14,TGTGCCAGCAGCCAAGATCTGGGGGGCACTGAAGCTTTCTTT,CASSQDLGGTEAFF
TRBJ2-7,TRBD2,NA,TRBV29-1,TGCAGCGTTGAAGAAGAGACTAGCGGGAGTCACGAGCAGTACTTC,CSVEEETSGSHEQYF
TRBJ2-1,TRBD1,NA,TRBV7-2,TGTGCCAGCAGTTCCGGGACAGGGGCCTACAATGAGCAGTTCTTC,CASSSGTGAYNEQFF
TRBJ2-3,NA,NA,TRBV5-1,TGCGCCAGCAGCCTTTTGCGACTAGTCACAGATACGCAGTATTTT,CASSLLRLVTDTQYF
TRBJ2-5,NA,NA,TRBV6-2/TRBV6-3,TGTGCCAGCAGTTACTCGGAGGGGCGCCGTGAGACCCAGTACTTC,CASSYSEGRRETQYF
TRBJ2-7,NA,NA,TRBV28,TGTGCCAGCAGATTCCCGGGAGCCAGGGGGATTCTAGAGCAGTACTTC,CASRFPGARGILEQYF
TRBJ2-7,NA,NA,TRBV30,TGTGCCTGGAAGTCTCAGGGTCAAAGCTCCTACGAGCAGTACTTC,CAWKSQGQSSYEQYF
TRBJ1-1,NA,NA,TRBV7-2,TGTGCCAGCAGCTTAATCACAAACACTGAAGCTTTCTTT,CASSLITNTEAFF
TRBJ2-7,TRBD2,few,TRBV7-2,TGTGCCAGCAGCTTAAATGGAGGGGAGGGAGAGCAGTACTTC,CASSLNGGEGEQYF
TRBJ2-5,NA,NA,TRBV14,TGTGCCAGCAGGGGCCAGCCACAAGAGACCCAGTACTTC,CASRGQPQETQYF
TRBJ2-3,TRBD2,NA,TRBV5-4,TGTGCCAGCAGCGTGGGACTATTCCGTGGTTCACAGTATTTT,CASSVGLFRGSQYF
TRBJ2-2,NA,NA,TRBV2,TGTGCCAGCAGTGTCTATTTACCCCCCGGGGAGCTGTTTTTT,CASSVYLPPGELFF
TRBJ2-5,TRBD1,NA,TRBV6-6,TGTGCCAGCAGGTCCGGGACAGGGGGCGCCCAGACCCAGTACTTC,CASRSGTGGAQTQYF
TRBJ2-7,NA,NA,TRBV5-4,TGTGCCAGCAGCTCTCAAAACAGTTACGAGCAGTACTTC,CASSSQNSYEQYF
TRBJ1-3,NA,few,TRBV2,TGTGCCAGCAGTGGTGGAGAGGGGGCTGGAAACACCATATATTTT,CASSGGEGAGNTIYF
TRBJ2-3,NA,NA,TRBV5-4,TGTGCCAGCAGCCCCGCGGTCGATCTCAGCACAGATACGCAGTATTTT,CASSPAVDLSTDTQYF
TRBJ2-2,TRBD2,NA,TRBV10-3,TGTGCCATCAGTGAGTCTAGCGGGGTCGCGAACACCGGGGAGCTGTTTTTT,CAISESSGVANTGELFF
TRBJ2-5,NA,NA,TRBV7-9,TGTGCCAGCAGCTTAGCGGGAGTGGCAGAGACCCAGTACTTC,CASSLAGVAETQYF
TRBJ1-5,NA,NA,TRBV6-5,TGTGCCAGCAGCACAGGCAGGGAAACTGGGACCCAGCATTTT,CASSTGRETGTQHF
TRBJ1-2,NA,NA,TRBV6-2/TRBV6-3,TGTGCCAGCAGTTACCTGGCAGGGCAAGCTGGCTACACCTTC,CASSYLAGQAGYTF
TRBJ2-3,NA,NA,TRBV5-1,TGCGCCAGCAGCCCCCTCGGTCCCCCCGAAGCTACGCAGTATTTT,CASSPLGPPEATQYF
TRBJ2-2,TRBD2,NA,TRBV28,TGTGCCAGCAGTTTCCCGCGCCTGGGAGGGGTGAACACCGGGGAGCTGTTTTTT,CASSFPRLGGVNTGELFF
TRBJ2-3,NA,once,TRBV7-3,TGTGCCAGCAGCTATCAGGGTGACACGCAGTATTTT,CASSYQGDTQYF
TRBJ2-2,TRBD2,NA,TRBV24-1,TGTGCCACCAGTGGGAATAGCGGGACGTACACCGGGGAGCTGTTTTTT,CATSGNSGTYTGELFF
TRBJ2-1,TRBD2,NA,TRBV7-2,TGTGCCAGCAGCTTAGTGGGTCTAGCGGGGGGGCAGGGTGGTGAGCAGTTCTTC,CASSLVGLAGGQGGEQFF
TRBJ1-2,TRBD1,few,TRBV7-2,TGTGCCAGCAGCTTAGCGACAGGGCACTATGGCTACACCTTC,CASSLATGHYGYTF
TRBJ2-7,NA,NA,TRBV7-9,TGTGCCAGCAGCCCTCCAAGTCTTAGCGAGCAGTACTTC,CASSPPSLSEQYF
TRBJ2-7,NA,NA,TRBV5-1,TGCGCCAGCAGCTTGGCGCAGGGGACCTACGAGCAGTACTTC,CASSLAQGTYEQYF
TRBJ2-7,NA,NA,TRBV11-2,TGTGCCAGCAGCTTAGTAGGGGCCGAGCAGTACTTC,CASSLVGAEQYF
TRBJ2-3,NA,NA,TRBV18,TGTGCCAGCTCGCTGACGGGGTCGGTTGACACAGATACGCAGTATTTT,CASSLTGSVDTDTQYF
TRBJ1-4,NA,NA,TRBV10-3,TGTGCCATCAGTGAGTCACCAGGGGTTAATGAAAAACTGTTTTTT,CAISESPGVNEKLFF
TRBJ1-2,NA,NA,TRBV9,TGTGCCAGCAGCGCCTCGACAGTTAGGCATGGCTACACCTTC,CASSASTVRHGYTF